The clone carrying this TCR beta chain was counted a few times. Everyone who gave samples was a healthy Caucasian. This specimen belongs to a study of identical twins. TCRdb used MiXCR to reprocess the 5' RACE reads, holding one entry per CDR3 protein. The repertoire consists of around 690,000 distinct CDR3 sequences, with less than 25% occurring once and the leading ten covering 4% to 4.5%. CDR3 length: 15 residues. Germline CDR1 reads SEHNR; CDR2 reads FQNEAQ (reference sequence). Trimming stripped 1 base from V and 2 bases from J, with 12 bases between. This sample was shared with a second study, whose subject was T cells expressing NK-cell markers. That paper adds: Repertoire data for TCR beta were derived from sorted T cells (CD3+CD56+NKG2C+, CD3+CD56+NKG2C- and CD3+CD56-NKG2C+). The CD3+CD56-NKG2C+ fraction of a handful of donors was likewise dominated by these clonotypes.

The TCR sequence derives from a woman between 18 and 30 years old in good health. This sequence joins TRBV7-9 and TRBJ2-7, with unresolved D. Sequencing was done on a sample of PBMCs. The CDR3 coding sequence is TGTGCCAGCAGCTTAGAGGTGGGCGAGACCTACGAGCAGTACTTC. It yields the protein CASSLEVGETYEQYF.